These 2 T cell receptor beta chains share one sample of origin, sequenced in a study of regulatory T cells in long-lasting Graves disease. Time point meaning: newly diagnosed GD, antithyroid drugs for less than 3 months. RNA from PBMCs was the source of the TCR library. Libraries of TCR beta came from iRepertoire HTBI primers plus Arm-PCR of CDR3 regions. TCRdb processed the multiplex PCR reads anew with MiXCR; each CDR3 protein has one entry. Found here are 200,000 to 250,000 distinct CDR3 sequences, 20% of them singletons; the top ten hold approximately 15%. The sample was peripheral blood mononuclear cells (PBMCs), taken at new diagnosis, from a patient treated with antithyroid drugs. These receptors were collected from a female donor with Graves disease.

Details on this clonotype: This probably arose from a read error, given a far larger clone one base away. The gene calls are TRBV28 and TRBJ1-4, with TRBD1 as a possible D gene (5 bases). V lost 5 bases, J lost 11 bases, and 15 bases lay in between. CDR1 is MDHEN, CDR2 SYDVKM, per germline. The CDR3 runs 13 residues. In DNA form, the CDR3 reads TGTGCCAGCAGTCCTGACAGACCAGCCAAACTGTTTTTT. Translating it yields CASSPDRPAKLFF.

There are a few counts of this clonotype. This chain joins TRBV19 and TRBJ2-1, with D possibly called TRBD1 or TRBD2 (5 bases each). Trimming removed 7 bases at V and 9 bases at J, with 22 bases between. This CDR3 region has 15 residues. The germline V gene encodes CDR1 LNHDA and CDR2 SQIVND (reference sequence). The CDR3 bases are TGTGCCAGTAAGCTTAGAGGAGACAGTGGGGGTGAGCAGTTCTTC. It codes for CASKLRGDSGGEQFF.